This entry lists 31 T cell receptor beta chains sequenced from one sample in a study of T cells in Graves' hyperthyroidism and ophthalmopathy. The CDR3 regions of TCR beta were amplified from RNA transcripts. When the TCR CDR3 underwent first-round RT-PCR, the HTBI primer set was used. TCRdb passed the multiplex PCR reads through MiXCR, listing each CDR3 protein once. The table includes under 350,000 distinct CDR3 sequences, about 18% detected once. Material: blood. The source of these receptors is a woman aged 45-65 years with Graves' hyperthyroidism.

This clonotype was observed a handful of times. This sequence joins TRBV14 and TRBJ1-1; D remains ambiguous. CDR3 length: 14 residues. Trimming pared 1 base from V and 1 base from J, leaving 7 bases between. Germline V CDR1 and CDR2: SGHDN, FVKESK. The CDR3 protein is CASSQAYGNTEAFF. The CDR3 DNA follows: TGTGCCAGCAGCCAAGCTTACGGGAACACTGAAGCTTTCTTT.

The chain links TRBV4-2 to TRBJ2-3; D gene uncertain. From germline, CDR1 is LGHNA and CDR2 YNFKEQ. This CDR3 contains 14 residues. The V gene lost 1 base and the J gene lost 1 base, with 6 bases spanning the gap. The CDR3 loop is CASSQVDRTDTQYF. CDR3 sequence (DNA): TGTGCCAGCAGCCAAGTAGATCGCACAGATACGCAGTATTTT.

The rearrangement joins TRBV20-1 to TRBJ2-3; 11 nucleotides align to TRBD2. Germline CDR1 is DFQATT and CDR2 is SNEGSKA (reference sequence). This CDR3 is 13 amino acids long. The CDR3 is CSGGLAETDTQYF. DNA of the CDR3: TGCAGCGGGGGACTAGCGGAAACAGATACGCAGTATTTT.

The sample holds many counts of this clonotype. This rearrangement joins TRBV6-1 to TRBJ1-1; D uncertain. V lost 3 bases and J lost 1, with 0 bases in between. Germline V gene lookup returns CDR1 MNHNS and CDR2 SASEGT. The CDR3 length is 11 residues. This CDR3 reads CASSENTEAFF. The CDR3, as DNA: TGTGCCAGCAGTGAGAACACTGAAGCTTTCTTT.

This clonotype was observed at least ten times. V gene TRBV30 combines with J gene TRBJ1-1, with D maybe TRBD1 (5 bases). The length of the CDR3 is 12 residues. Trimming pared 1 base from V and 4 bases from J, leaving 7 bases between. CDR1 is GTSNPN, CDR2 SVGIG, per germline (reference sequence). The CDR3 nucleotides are TGTGCCTGGAGTGGGGGGTTCACTGAAGCTTTCTTT. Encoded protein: CAWSGGFTEAFF.

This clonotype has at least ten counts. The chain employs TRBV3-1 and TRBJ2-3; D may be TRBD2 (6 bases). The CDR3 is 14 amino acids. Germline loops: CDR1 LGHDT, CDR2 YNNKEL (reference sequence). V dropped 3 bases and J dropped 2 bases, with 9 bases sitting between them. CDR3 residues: CASSQSGVTDTQYF. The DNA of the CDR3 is TGTGCCAGCAGCCAGTCGGGAGTCACAGATACGCAGTATTTT.

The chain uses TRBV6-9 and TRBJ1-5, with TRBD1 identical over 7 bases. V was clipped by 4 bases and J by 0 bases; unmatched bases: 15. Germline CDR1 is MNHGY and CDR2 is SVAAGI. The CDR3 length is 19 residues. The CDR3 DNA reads TGTGCCAGCAGTTCCTACAGGGGAGGGTCGTCGCGTAGCAATCAGCCCCAGCATTTT. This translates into CASSSYRGGSSRSNQPQHF.

The chain's CDR3 is CASSIKGAGELFF. The CDR3 nucleotides read TGTGCCAGCAGCATTAAGGGGGCCGGGGAGCTGTTTTTT. The chain has TRBV28 and TRBJ2-2, with D possibly being TRBD1 (6 bases). This CDR3 contains 13 residues. The ends were cut back, 6 bases at V and 6 bases at J, with 11 bases in the middle. Germline-derived CDR1 and CDR2 are MDHEN and SYDVKM.

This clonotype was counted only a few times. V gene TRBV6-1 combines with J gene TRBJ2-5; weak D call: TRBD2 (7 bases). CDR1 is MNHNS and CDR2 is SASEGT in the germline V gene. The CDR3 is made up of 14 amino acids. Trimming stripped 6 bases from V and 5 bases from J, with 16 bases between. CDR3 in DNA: TGTGCCAGCAGCCCTACCCGGGGGGCTGAGACCCAGTACTTC. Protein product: CASSPTRGAETQYF.

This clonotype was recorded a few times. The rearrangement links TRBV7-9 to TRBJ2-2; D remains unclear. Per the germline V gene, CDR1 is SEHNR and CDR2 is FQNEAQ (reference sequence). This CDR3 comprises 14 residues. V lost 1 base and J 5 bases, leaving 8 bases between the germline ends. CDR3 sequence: CASSLVGRTGELFF. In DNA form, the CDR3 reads TGTGCCAGCAGCTTAGTAGGGCGTACCGGGGAGCTGTTTTTT. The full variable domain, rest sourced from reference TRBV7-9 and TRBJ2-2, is DTGVSQNPRHKITKRGQNVTFRCDPISEHNRLYWYRQTLGQGPEFLTYFQNEAQLEKSRLLSDRFSAERPKGSFSTLEIQRTEQGDSAMYLCASSLVGRTGELFFGEGSRLTVL.

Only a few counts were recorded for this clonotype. Here the CDR3 reads CASSKPGNHEQYF. CDR3 in DNA: TGTGCCAGCAGCAAACCGGGGAACCACGAGCAGTACTTC. The chain recombines TRBV7-2 with TRBJ2-7, with D maybe TRBD2 (5 bases). The CDR3 totals 13 residues. V lost 5 bases to trimming and J lost 5 bases, with 13 bases between them. Germline V CDR1 and CDR2: SGHTA, FQGNSA.

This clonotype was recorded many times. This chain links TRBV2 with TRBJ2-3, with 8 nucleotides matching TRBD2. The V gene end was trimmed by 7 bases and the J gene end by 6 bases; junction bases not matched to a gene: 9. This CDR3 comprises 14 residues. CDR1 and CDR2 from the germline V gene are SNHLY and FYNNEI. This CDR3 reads CASTSGGGSDTQYF. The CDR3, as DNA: TGTGCCAGCACTTCGGGGGGGGGCTCGGATACGCAGTATTTT. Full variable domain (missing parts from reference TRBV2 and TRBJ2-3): EPEVTQTPSHQVTQMGQEVILRCVPISNHLYFYWYRQILGQKVEFLVSFYNNEISEKSEIFDDQFSVERPDGSNFTLKIRSTKLEDSAMYFCASTSGGGSDTQYFGPGTRLTVL.

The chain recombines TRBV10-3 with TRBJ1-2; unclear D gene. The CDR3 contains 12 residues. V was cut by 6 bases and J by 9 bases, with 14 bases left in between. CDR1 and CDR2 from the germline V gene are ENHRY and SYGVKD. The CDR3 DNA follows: TGTGCCATCAGAGACACCGAGGGCAGCTACACCTTC. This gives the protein CAIRDTEGSYTF.

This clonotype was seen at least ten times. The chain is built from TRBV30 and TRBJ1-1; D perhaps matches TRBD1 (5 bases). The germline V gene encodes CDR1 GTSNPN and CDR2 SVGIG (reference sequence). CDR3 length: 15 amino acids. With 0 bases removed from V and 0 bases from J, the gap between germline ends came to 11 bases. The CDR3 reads CAWSVKGAMNTEAFF. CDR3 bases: TGTGCCTGGAGTGTCAAAGGGGCCATGAACACTGAAGCTTTCTTT.

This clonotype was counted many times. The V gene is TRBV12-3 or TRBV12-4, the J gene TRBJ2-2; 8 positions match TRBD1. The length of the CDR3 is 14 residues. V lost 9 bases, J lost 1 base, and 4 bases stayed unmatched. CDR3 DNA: TGTGCCAGTTCCGGGACAGGGAACACCGGGGAGCTGTTTTTT. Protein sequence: CASSGTGNTGELFF.

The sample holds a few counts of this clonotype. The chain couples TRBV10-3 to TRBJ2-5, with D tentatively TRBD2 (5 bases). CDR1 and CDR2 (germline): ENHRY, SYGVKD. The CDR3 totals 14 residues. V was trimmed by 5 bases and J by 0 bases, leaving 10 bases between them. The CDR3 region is CAISRTGNQETQYF. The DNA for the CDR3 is TGTGCCATCAGTCGCACGGGAAACCAAGAGACCCAGTACTTC.

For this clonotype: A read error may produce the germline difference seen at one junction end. CDR3 protein: CASSLRATGEAQYF. Written as DNA, the CDR3 is TGTGCCAGCAGCCTTAGGGCCACGGGAGAGGCCCAGTACTTC. V usage is TRBV28 and J usage is TRBJ2-5, with TRBD2 as a possible D gene (6 bases). From germline, CDR1 is MDHEN and CDR2 SYDVKM. The CDR3 is made up of 14 amino acids.

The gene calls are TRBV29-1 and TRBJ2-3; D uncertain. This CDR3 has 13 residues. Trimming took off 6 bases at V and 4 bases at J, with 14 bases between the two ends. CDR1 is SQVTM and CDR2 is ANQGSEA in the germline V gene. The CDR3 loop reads CSVLPTGADTQYF. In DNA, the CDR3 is TGCAGCGTCCTTCCGACTGGGGCAGATACGCAGTATTTT.

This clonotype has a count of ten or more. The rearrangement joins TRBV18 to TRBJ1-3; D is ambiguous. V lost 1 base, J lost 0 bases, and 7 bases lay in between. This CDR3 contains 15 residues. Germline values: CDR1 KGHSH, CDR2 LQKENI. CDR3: CASSPQQSSGNTIYF. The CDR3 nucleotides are TGTGCCAGCTCACCACAGCAATCCTCTGGAAACACCATATATTTT.

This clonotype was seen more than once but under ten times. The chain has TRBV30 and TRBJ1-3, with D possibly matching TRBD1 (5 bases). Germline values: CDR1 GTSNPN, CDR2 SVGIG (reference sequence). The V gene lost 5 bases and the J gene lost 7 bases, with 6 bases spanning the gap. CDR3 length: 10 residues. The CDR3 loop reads CAWSGNTIYF. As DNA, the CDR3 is TGTGCCTGGTCAGGGAACACCATATATTTT.

The CDR3 sequence is CASSLGLAGEEGYNEQFF. CDR3 in DNA: TGTGCCAGCAGTTTGGGCCTAGCGGGAGAAGAAGGCTACAATGAGCAGTTCTTC. This sequence joins TRBV28 and TRBJ2-1, with 10 bases matching TRBD2. Trimming removed 3 bases from V and 3 bases from J; junction bases left unmatched: 11. This CDR3 has 18 amino acids. Germline CDR1 reads MDHEN; CDR2 reads SYDVKM.

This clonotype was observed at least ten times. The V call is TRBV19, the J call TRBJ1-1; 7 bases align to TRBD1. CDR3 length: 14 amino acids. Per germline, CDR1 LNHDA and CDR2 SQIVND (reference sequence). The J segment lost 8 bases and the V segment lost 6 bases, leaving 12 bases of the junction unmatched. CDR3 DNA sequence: TGTGCCAGTAGGCTACAAACCGGGACAGCCGAAGCTTTCTTT. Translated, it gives CASRLQTGTAEAFF.

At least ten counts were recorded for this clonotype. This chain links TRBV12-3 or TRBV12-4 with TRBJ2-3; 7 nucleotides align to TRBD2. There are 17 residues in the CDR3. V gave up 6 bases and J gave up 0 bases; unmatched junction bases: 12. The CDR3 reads CASRGGSGIASTDTQYF. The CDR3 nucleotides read TGTGCCAGCAGGGGGGGGAGCGGGATTGCTAGCACAGATACGCAGTATTTT.

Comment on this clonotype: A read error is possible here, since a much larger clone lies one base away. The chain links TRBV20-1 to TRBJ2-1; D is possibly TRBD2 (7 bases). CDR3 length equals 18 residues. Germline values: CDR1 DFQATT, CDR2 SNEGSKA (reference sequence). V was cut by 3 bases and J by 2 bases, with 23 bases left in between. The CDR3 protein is CSASGEGVEPAAYNEQFF. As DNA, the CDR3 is TGCAGTGCTAGTGGGGAGGGGGTAGAGCCAGCGGCCTACAATGAGCAGTTCTTC.

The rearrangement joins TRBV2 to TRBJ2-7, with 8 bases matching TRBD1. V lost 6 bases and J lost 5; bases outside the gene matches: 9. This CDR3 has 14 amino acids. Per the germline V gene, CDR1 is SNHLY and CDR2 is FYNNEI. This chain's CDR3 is CASRDDRGRDEQYF. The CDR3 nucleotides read TGTGCCAGCAGGGATGACAGGGGCCGGGACGAGCAGTACTTC.

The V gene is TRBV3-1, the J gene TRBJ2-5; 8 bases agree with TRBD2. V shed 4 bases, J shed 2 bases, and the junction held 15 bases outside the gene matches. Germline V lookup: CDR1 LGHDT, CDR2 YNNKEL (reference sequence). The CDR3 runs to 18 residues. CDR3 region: CASSRSGLLAEGQETQYF. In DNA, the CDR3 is TGTGCCAGCAGCCGAAGCGGGCTACTAGCGGAGGGGCAAGAGACCCAGTACTTC.

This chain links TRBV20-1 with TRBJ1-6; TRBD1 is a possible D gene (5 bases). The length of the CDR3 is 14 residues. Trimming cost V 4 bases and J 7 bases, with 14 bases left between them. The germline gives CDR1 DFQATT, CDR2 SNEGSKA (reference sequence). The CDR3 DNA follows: TGCAGTGCTACTTCCTCGGGACCCAATTCACCCCTCCACTTT. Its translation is CSATSSGPNSPLHF.

DNA for the CDR3: TGTGCCAGCGACAGGGGGTTAGGCACTGAAGCTTTCTTT. Its translation: CASDRGLGTEAFF. The V and J genes are TRBV6-2 or TRBV6-3 and TRBJ1-1; 9 bases align to TRBD1. The CDR3 is 13 residues long. From germline, CDR1 is MNHEY and CDR2 SVGEGT. With V trimmed by 8 bases and J by 4 bases, 5 bases remained unmatched.

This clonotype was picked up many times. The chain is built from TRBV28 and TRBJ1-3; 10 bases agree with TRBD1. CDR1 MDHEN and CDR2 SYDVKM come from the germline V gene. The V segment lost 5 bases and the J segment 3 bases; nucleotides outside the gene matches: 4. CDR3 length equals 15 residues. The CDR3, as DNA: TGTGCCAGCAGTAGAGGGACAGGGGTTGGAAACACCATATATTTT. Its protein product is CASSRGTGVGNTIYF.

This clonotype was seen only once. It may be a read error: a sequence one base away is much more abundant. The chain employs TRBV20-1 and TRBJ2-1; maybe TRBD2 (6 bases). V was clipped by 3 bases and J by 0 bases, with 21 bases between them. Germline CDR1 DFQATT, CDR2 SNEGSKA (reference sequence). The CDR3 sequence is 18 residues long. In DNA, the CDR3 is TGCAGTGCTAGTGCCGGGACTGGCGGTTTGAGCTCCTACAATGAGCAGTTCTTC. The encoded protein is CSASAGTGGLSSYNEQFF.

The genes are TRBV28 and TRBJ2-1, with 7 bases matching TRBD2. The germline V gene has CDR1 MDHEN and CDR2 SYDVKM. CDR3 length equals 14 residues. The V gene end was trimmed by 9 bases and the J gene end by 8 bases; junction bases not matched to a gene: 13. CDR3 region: CASWEGGLVDEQFF. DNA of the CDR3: TGTGCCAGTTGGGAGGGAGGCTTGGTAGATGAGCAGTTCTTC.